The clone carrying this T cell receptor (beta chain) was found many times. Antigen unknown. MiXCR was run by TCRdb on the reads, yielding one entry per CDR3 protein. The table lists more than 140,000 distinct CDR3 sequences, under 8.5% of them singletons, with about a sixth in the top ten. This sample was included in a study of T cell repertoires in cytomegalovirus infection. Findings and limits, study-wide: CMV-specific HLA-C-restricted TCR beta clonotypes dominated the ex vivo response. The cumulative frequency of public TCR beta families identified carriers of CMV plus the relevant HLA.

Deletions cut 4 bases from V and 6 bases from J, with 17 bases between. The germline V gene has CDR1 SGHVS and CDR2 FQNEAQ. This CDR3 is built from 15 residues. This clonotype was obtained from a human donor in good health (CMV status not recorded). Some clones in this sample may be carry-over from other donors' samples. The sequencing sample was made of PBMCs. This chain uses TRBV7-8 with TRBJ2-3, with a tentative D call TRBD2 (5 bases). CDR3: CASSSPSNPGDTQYF. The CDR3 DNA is TGTGCCAGCAGCTCACCTAGCAATCCCGGGGATACGCAGTATTTT.